This TCR beta chain was recorded in a study of blood T cell repertoires in COVID-19. Study in general: T cells, B-cell-depleted T cells, or PBMCs provided the cDNA or gDNA that served as material.

The protocol was immunoSEQ multiplex PCR, while the TCRdb copy is restricted to in-frame clones and leaves out a portion. The data show approximately 260,000 clones, roughly 84% seen once. Participants were aged roughly 18 to 95 years, lived in 24 US areas, and enrolled virtually. Recovery among Cohort 3 donors was established by two negative PCRs, clearance, or symptom resolution. This clone was picked up a small number of times. Sequencing input: PBMCs or T cells enriched from blood (not recorded which). This receptor was identified in a man over 45 who had recovered from COVID-19.

The CDR3 is CASIKQSSNQPQHF. The CDR3 DNA reads TGTGCCAGCATCAAACAGTCTAGCAATCAGCCCCAGCATTTT. The genes are TRBV21-1 and TRBJ1-5; the DNA was not used to check the table's D call, TRBD1. TRBV21-1 is recorded as a pseudogene. CDR3 length: 14 amino acids.